These 14 T cell receptor beta chains were all obtained from the same sample, sequenced in a study of cytomegalovirus exposure and HLA in healthy donors. PCR employed 60 Vbeta and 13 Jbeta primers. Sequenced by immunoSEQ multiplex PCR; TCRdb stores in-frame clones only, minus some. The repertoire holds hundreds of thousands of clones, with roughly 87% as singletons. The specimen was PBMCs. The origin of the receptors is a man aged 35-49 years in good health and CMV-seropositive.

The J gene is TRBJ2-5, the V gene TRBV11-2; D remains unclear. The J call may be wrong; the DNA end is better matched by TRBJ2-7. The germline V gene encodes CDR1 SGHAT and CDR2 FQNNGV. The CDR3 has 11 amino acids. CDR3 protein: CASSYSYEQYF. CDR3 bases: TGTGCCAGCAGCTACTCCTACGAGCAGTACTTC.

The chain couples TRBV10-2 to TRBJ1-1; TRBD1 matches 11 bases. V was clipped by 9 bases and J by 5 bases; unmatched bases: 5. CDR3 length: 13 residues. Germline CDR1 reads WSHSY; CDR2 reads SAAADI. CDR3 amino acids: CASGTGGRTEAFF. DNA of the CDR3: TGCGCCAGTGGGACAGGGGGGCGGACTGAAGCTTTCTTT.

The V call is TRBV5-6, the J call TRBJ2-7, with TRBD1 matching over 7 bases. V lost 0 bases, J lost 3 bases, and 6 bases stayed unmatched. Looked up from germline, CDR1 is SGHDT and CDR2 is YYEEEE. CDR3 length equals 15 residues. CDR3 residues: CASSLGQGLDYEQYF. The CDR3 nucleotides are TGTGCCAGCAGCTTGGGACAGGGTCTAGACTACGAGCAGTACTTC.

In its sample, this clone was seen a few times. The J gene is TRBJ2-1, the V gene TRBV2, with 7 bases matching TRBD2. Germline V lookup: CDR1 SNHLY, CDR2 FYNNEI. The CDR3 consists of 15 residues. J gave up 0 bases and V 8 bases, and 7 bases lay outside the gene matches. As DNA, the CDR3 is TGTGCCAGCTCAATAGCGGGTAGCTCCTACAATGAGCAGTTCTTC. Translation gives CASSIAGSSYNEQFF.

The V and J genes are TRBV5-4 and TRBJ2-5; a weak D match, TRBD2 (6 bases). V was shortened by 4 bases and J by 5 bases, with 18 bases between the two germline ends. Germline values: CDR1 SGHNT, CDR2 YYREEE (reference sequence). This CDR3 spans 15 amino acids. The chain's CDR3 is CASSLLGRGGETQYF. DNA of the CDR3: TGTGCCAGCAGCCTTCTTGGTAGGGGAGGCGAGACCCAGTACTTC.

In this sample, this clone turned up once. V is TRBV23-1 and J is TRBJ2-7, with TRBD2 matching over 7 bases. TRBV23-1 is designated an ORF whose function remains uncertain. The trim removed 0 bases at V and 3 bases at J, leaving 14 bases unmatched. The CDR3 contains 18 residues. The CDR3 region has the DNA TGCGCCAGCAGTCAATCCAGGCCTCGAGGGGCGGGAGACTACGAGCAGTACGTC. Translation: CASSQSRPRGAGDYEQYV.

This chain uses TRBV4-1 with TRBJ1-5; 8 bases are shared with TRBD1. Germline loops: CDR1 MGHRA, CDR2 YSYEKL. V lost 4 bases, J lost 4 bases, and 3 bases stayed unmatched. The CDR3 has 14 residues. CDR3 in amino acids: CASSLGTGNQPQHF. The CDR3 nucleotides are TGCGCCAGCAGCCTTGGGACAGGAAATCAGCCCCAGCATTTT.

Worth noting for this clone: Within the sample, other DNA sequences also encode this same CDR3. The rearrangement uses TRBV27 and TRBJ1-1; unclear D gene. V lost 0 bases and J lost 4, with 6 bases in between. Germline CDR1 MNHEY, CDR2 SMNVEV (reference sequence). The CDR3 has 13 residues. The CDR3 protein is CASSLSLSTEAFF. The CDR3 DNA reads as TGTGCCAGCAGTTTATCGCTCAGCACTGAAGCTTTCTTT.

On this clone: One junction end does not reproduce the germline sequence, and a read error may be involved. The V and J genes are TRBV5-1 and TRBJ2-2; no clear D. CDR1 and CDR2 (germline): SGHRS, YFSETQ. This CDR3 region has 14 residues. The CDR3 sequence is CANSLESRTGELFF. The CDR3 DNA is TGCGCCAACAGCTTGGAGAGCCGGACCGGGGAGCTGTTTTTT.

The V and J genes are TRBV2 and TRBJ1-4; possible D gene TRBD1, 6 bases. Germline V gene sequence: CDR1 SNHLY, CDR2 FYNNEI. V shed 6 bases and J shed 8 bases, with 16 bases lying between them. There are 14 residues in the CDR3. CDR3 sequence (DNA): TGTGCCAGCAGGATTACAGGGAGACGGGAAAAACTGTTTTTT. The encoded protein is CASRITGRREKLFF. The full variable domain, in which reference TRBV2 and TRBJ1-4 provide the parts outside the CDR3, is EPEVTQTPSHQVTQMGQEVILRCVPISNHLYFYWYRQILGQKVEFLVSFYNNEISEKSEIFDDQFSVERPDGSNFTLKIRSTKLEDSAMYFCASRITGRREKLFFGSGTQLSVL.

The chain links TRBV6-1 to TRBJ2-7; 9 nucleotides agree with TRBD2. The CDR3 length is 15 residues. CDR1 MNHNS and CDR2 SASEGT come from the germline V gene. Trimming took 1 base from V and 4 from J; bases not matched to a gene: 5. The CDR3 here is CASSEVAGVMYEQYF. In DNA form, the CDR3 reads TGTGCCAGCAGTGAAGTAGCGGGAGTAATGTACGAGCAGTACTTC.

The chain uses TRBV11-2 and TRBJ2-7; D uncertain. CDR3 length equals 13 residues. V dropped 0 bases and J dropped 7 bases, with 10 bases sitting between them. The germline gives CDR1 SGHAT, CDR2 FQNNGV. DNA for the CDR3: TGTGCCAGCAGCTTAGACGGCCCCGAGGAGCAGTACGTC. Translating it yields CASSLDGPEEQYV.

The chain has TRBV4-1 and TRBJ1-1, with 8 bases lining up with TRBD1. Trimming took 6 bases from V and 1 from J; bases not matched to a gene: 10. The CDR3 has 16 amino acids. Germline CDR1 is MGHRA and CDR2 is YSYEKL. The CDR3 DNA is TGCGCCAGCAGTCTCAGGGGGCTGGGAGAGAACACTGAAGCTTTCTTT. As protein: CASSLRGLGENTEAFF.

The V call is TRBV30, the J call TRBJ1-5, with 8 bases identical to TRBD1. This CDR3 comprises 15 residues. Germline V gene data show CDR1 as GTSNPN and CDR2 as SVGIG (reference sequence). V dropped 3 bases and J dropped 2; count of bases not matched to a gene: 6. CDR3 sequence (DNA): TGTGCCTGGAGCCAAGACAGGGGCGGCAATCAGCCCCAGCATTTT. This sequence encodes CAWSQDRGGNQPQHF.